This TCR beta chain is drawn from a study of T cell responses to AZD1222 COVID-19 vaccine. The method was immunoSEQ multiplex PCR; TCRdb's version includes in-frame clones alone and lacks a portion of them. The sample yields under 200,000 clones, about 89% seen once. This CDR3 is 10 amino acids long. From germline, CDR1 is DFQATT and CDR2 SNEGSKA (reference sequence). The V and J ends lost 1 base and 11 bases respectively, with 9 bases between them. V gene TRBV20-1 combines with J gene TRBJ2-7; maybe TRBD2 (5 bases). The sequence was collected from an adult in good health. This material consisted of peripheral blood, taken on day 0 of MenACWY control vaccination. The CDR3 region is CSARVDSEYF. The CDR3 DNA reads as TGCAGTGCTAGAGTGGACTCCGAGTACTTC.